This TCR beta chain emerged from a study of CXCR4 blockade with PD-1 therapy in pancreatic cancer. Germline assignment: CDR1 SGHVS and CDR2 FNYEAQ. The trim removed 3 bases at V and 5 bases at J, leaving 12 bases unmatched. CDR3 length equals 16 residues. Notes on the study in general: Tumors were clonally expanded, mean approximately 0.14 versus 0.053 in healthy blood.

Produced via immunoSEQ multiplex PCR; TCRdb's table is partial and in-frame only. In the table there are thousands of clones, more than 40% of which are singletons. Of note for this clone: Its antigen is as yet unknown.

The TCR sequence derives from a human donor with pancreatic ductal adenocarcinoma. Source material: tumor tissue. The V and J genes are TRBV7-6 and TRBJ1-1; 7 positions match TRBD1. This CDR3 is CASSLAGAGGSTEAFF. The CDR3 region has the DNA TGTGCCAGCAGCTTGGCCGGGGCAGGGGGAAGTACTGAAGCTTTCTTT.